The clone carrying this T cell receptor (beta chain) was counted ten times or more. Its antigen is as yet unknown. V dropped 3 bases and J dropped 3 bases, with 17 bases sitting between them. The germline V gene encodes CDR1 SQVTM and CDR2 ANQGSEA. The CDR3 has 16 amino acids. Indicated time point: sample taken at primary tumor resection. Whole RNA from tumor, nontumor lung or frozen PBMC was sequenced unsorted. All TCR cDNA molecules were individually tagged with a unique molecular identifier. TCRdb itself ran the 5' RACE reads through MiXCR, one entry per CDR3 protein. The top ten clones hold 50% to 65% of a sample with approximately 44,000 distinct CDR3 sequences, roughly 13% of them seen once. This record belongs to a study of spatial heterogeneity in lung cancer. Study summary: Detection of beta-chain sequences consistently exceeded that of alpha-chain sequences. Across the raw uncorrected reads, a unique TCR and UMI combination was observed, on average, more than ten times. Whole-study results and caveats: Among blood samples, ubiquitous expanded tumor TCRs appeared more at resection than at follow-up.

Specimen: PBMCs, collected at surgery. The rearrangement joins TRBV29-1 to TRBJ2-2; TRBD1 is a possible D gene (5 bases). The TCR was taken from a male donor with early-stage non-small cell lung cancer. The CDR3 DNA reads as TGCAGCGTTGACCCAGGGTCGGGTTGGGACACCGGGGAGCTGTTTTTT. Protein: CSVDPGSGWDTGELFF.